This T cell receptor beta chain was observed in a study of cytomegalovirus exposure and HLA in healthy donors. The overall study: As released early, the data held roughly 85 million unique TCRs from HLA-typed donors.

The CDR3 is 12 amino acids. Trimming removed 8 bases from V and 5 bases from J, with 9 bases in between. The germline gives CDR1 MDHEN, CDR2 SYDVKM. This clone has a handful of counts. Its antigen is currently unknown. PCR amplification relied on 60 Vbeta primers (plus 13 Jbeta primers). Data came from immunoSEQ multiplex PCR; TCRdb stores just in-frame clones and leaves some out. The table shows roughly 97,000 clones, with 73% occurring only once. Overall study findings and caveats: Roughly uniform depth of sequencing across donors was assumed in presence/absence analyses. Fewer N-insertions than the approximately 680-donor mean were reportedly shown by an Asian-associated ancestry cluster in a later analysis.

Donors counted as nominally healthy when sampled, yet unrecorded immune exposures were likely. This TCR was recovered from a man between 35 and 55 years old in good health and CMV-seronegative. The specimen was PBMCs. The V and J genes are TRBV28 and TRBJ1-4; no firm D call. The CDR3 DNA reads as TGTGCCAGCGCCGCGGGGAATGAAAAACTGTTTTTT. It codes for CASAAGNEKLFF. The full variable domain, with the rest looked up from reference TRBV28 and TRBJ1-4, is DVKVTQSSRYLVKRTGEKVFLECVQDMDHENMFWYRQDPGLGLRLIYFSYDVKMKEKGDIPEGYSVSREKKERFSLILESASTNQTSMYLCASAAGNEKLFFGSGTQLSVL.